These T cell receptor beta chains were read from a single sample in a study of CD8+ T cells in alopecia areata. Here immunoSEQ multiplex PCR was the method, and the copy in TCRdb shows in-frame clones only, minus some. The data contain some 130,000 clones, 53% of them singletons. This material consisted of CD4+ T cells sorted from blood, taken at week 4, from a patient treated with tofacitinib. The receptors were gathered from a human donor with alopecia areata. CDR3s leave out the opening cysteine and the closing phenylalanine or tryptophan. Each record gives: D gene, V gene, CDR3 protein. D genes are given only for firm matches.

>NA|TRBV6-5
ASRPGSGVSTEAF
>TRBD1|TRBV25-1
ASSGDRGRETQY
>TRBD1|TRBV6-5
ASSYGQVNSYEQY
>NA|TRBV30
AWSYRNTGELF
>NA|TRBV18
ASSPVGRYNEQF
>NA|TRBV29-1
GLTRQFYGYT
>NA|TRBV2
ASSVNLRGPETQY
>NA|TRBV6-6
ASSYPRVGEGYT
>NA|TRBV10-1
ASSEYEGTNTGELF
>NA|TRBV7-2
ASSSRGAGRTYEQY
>NA|TRBV5-1
ASSLQVDTEAF
>TRBD1|TRBV15
ATRRTGANTEAF
>NA|TRBV14
ASSQADRNRVPPLH
>TRBD1|TRBV29-1
STGLGGHTEAF
>NA|TRBV30
AWSPGYTEAF
>TRBD1|TRBV5-4
ASSQGQGQLF
>TRBD2|TRBV4-1
ASSQDMGGAYEQY
>NA|TRBV7-9
ASSIQTDYGYT
>NA|TRBV30
AWSVGAPSNQPQH
>NA|TRBV30
AWSAGGSISYEQY
>NA|TRBV30
AWSPSGDSPLH
>TRBD1|TRBV29-1
SVEETGGTEAF
>TRBD2|TRBV30
AWTGGGNNEQF
>NA|TRBV13
ASSLGLTVEKLF
>NA|TRBV29-1
SGDAPGVPGGYT
>NA|TRBV30
AWSRSGTGELF
>NA|TRBV9
ASSRNNEQF
>NA|TRBV9
ASSAEVAGLTNSPLH
>NA|TRBV12-5
ASGLVPRVAQPQH
>NA|TRBV29-1
SVVFENTEAF
>NA|TRBV19
ASSVAIYSNQPQH
>TRBD2|TRBV7-2
ASSAGTSPGNEQF
>NA|TRBV5-5
ASTRGQFSYNEQF
>NA|TRBV9
ASSVLGYGRGYT
>TRBD1|TRBV29-1
SVGTDRVYGYT
>TRBD1|TRBV30
AWSVIKGAEAF
>NA|TRBV7-7
ASSFSRGSPNYGYT
>TRBD2|TRBV5-1
ASSFSSGRYNEQF
>TRBD1|TRBV29-1
SVGDSYGYT
>NA|TRBV29-1
SVARGGPYNEQF
>NA|TRBV29-1
SATGTLDEQY